The clone carrying this TCR beta chain was seen just once. This specimen belongs to a study of blood T cell repertoires in COVID-19. Study in general: Sample material is recorded as cDNA or gDNA derived from T cells, B-cell-depleted T cells, or PBMCs.

This CDR3 is 14 amino acids long. The V segment lost 5 bases and the J segment 2 bases; nucleotides outside the gene matches: 2. Germline V lookup: CDR1 MNHEY, CDR2 SVGAGI. As originally analysed: From reference gene primer amplification, estimates of nucleated cell counts were derived. TCRdb keeps only in-frame clones here, not all; method: immunoSEQ multiplex PCR. V and J calls and clone size follow that table, whereas D and trimming were derived from the DNA. The sample consists of around 100,000 clones, about nine tenths of them appearing once. The chain is built from TRBV6-5 and TRBJ1-5, with 8 bases identical to TRBD1. The receptor was derived from a woman older than 75 with acute or convalescent COVID-19. The specimen was peripheral blood. The CDR3 region has the DNA TGTGCCAGCAGTACAGGGGGTCGCAATCAGCCCCAGCATTTT. This gives the protein CASSTGGRNQPQHF.